Following are 2 T cell receptor beta chains from one sample sequenced in a study of regulatory T cells in long-lasting Graves disease. In building TCR beta libraries, iRepertoire HTBI primers were used together with Arm-PCR of CDR3 regions. TCRdb reprocessed the multiplex PCR reads with MiXCR, giving one entry per CDR3 protein. The sample consists of 700,000 or so distinct CDR3 sequences, around 30% of them appearing once. Indicated time point: persistent/refractory GD, antithyroid drugs over 5 years with positive TRAb. PBMCs provided the RNA from which the TCR library was made. This sample comprised peripheral blood mononuclear cells (PBMCs), obtained when the disease was refractory, from a patient treated with antithyroid drugs. These receptors all stem from a female donor with Graves disease.

The chain links TRBV28 to TRBJ1-5; 8 nucleotides agree with TRBD1. V was pared by 10 bases and J by 2 bases, with 10 bases of the junction left unmatched. The CDR3 covers 15 residues. Germline V gene data show CDR1 as MDHEN and CDR2 as SYDVKM. CDR3 sequence: CATTPPGQGNQPQHF. The CDR3 coding sequence is TGTGCCACAACCCCACCGGGACAGGGCAATCAGCCCCAGCATTTT.

This clonotype was detected only once. The chain combines TRBV10-3 with TRBJ1-2; TRBD1 is a possible D gene (5 bases). CDR3 size: 15 residues. Trimming left V 3 bases short and J 7 bases short, with 18 bases between. CDR1 is ENHRY, CDR2 SYGVKD, per germline. In nucleotides, the CDR3 is TGTGCCATCAGTGATTGGGACGGATCCACCGGTGGCTACACCTTC. Protein: CAISDWDGSTGGYTF.